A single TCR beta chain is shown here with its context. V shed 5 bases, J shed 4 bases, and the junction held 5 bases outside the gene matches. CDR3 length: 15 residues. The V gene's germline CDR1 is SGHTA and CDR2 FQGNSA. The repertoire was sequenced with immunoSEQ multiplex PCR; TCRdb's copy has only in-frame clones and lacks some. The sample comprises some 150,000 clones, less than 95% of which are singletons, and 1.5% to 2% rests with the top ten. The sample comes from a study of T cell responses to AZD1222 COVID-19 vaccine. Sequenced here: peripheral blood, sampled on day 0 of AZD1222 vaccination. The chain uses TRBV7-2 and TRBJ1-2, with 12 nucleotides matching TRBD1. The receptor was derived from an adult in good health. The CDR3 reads CASSPGTGGAYGYTF. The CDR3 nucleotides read TGTGCCAGCAGCCCCGGGACAGGGGGCGCCTATGGCTACACCTTC.